This T cell receptor beta chain was sequenced in a study of blood T cell repertoires in COVID-19 (dated by TCRdb to about 2020). Regarding the complete study: Collaborator samples came from the United States, Italy and Spain and covered acute and convalescent phases of COVID-19. Samples came from the ongoing ImmuneRACE study (first 160 participants) plus 1,254 subjects from 6 global collaborators. Nearly every sample came with metadata listing a de-identified subject ID, COVID-19 status, age in years and sex. The material from the prospective study consisted of cDNA or gDNA derived from T cells, B-cell-depleted T cells, or PBMCs. Where available, HLA class I and class II types were obtained from metadata supplied by the sample provider rather than from assay-based typing. A freely available public database, intended as a resource for researchers studying the immune response to SARS-CoV-2, is where the repertoires were released. The dataset comprised deeply sampled blood TCRbeta repertoires from subjects exposed to, actively infected with, or recovered from COVID-19. General conclusions and limits of the study: The amount of clinical and demographic metadata varied by source and participant and was provided uncurated.

Concerning this clone: Its recognized antigen is unknown. One base away there is no much larger clone; base qualities are not given.

The immunoSEQ Assay, a bias-controlled multiplex PCR, was used to amplify TCRbeta CDR3 regions from genomic DNA. The paper's data handling went like this. Within the assay, amplification of reference gene primers was used to estimate how many nucleated cells each sample contained. To quantify the absolute abundance of each unique TCRbeta CDR3 rearrangement, sequence reads were collapsed and filtered. Productive Simpson clonality was computed per sample as the square root of Simpson's diversity index over productive rearrangements. TCRdb mirrors the immuneACCESS table, restricted to in-frame sequences. Some clones are absent from its copies; in checked studies, under half trace to an unresolved V gene, and the reason for the others is unknown. That table supplies the V and J calls and clone size; D and trimming were determined from the DNA. In all, the sample holds approximately 110,000 clones, and approximately 90% of those were seen once. Together, the top ten hold approximately 2% of the sample.

Trimmed from V: 4 bases; trimmed from J: 3 bases; junction bases lacking a gene match: 2. Taken from the germline V gene (reference sequence), the CDR1 and CDR2 loops are SGHKS and YYEKEE. Spanning cysteine to phenylalanine, the CDR3 consists of 14 amino acids. Only the CDR3 DNA is retained, 42 bases long and in frame from the first base. In Seattle, one collaborating source enrolled patients while the infection was active and tracked those patients longitudinally over the course of disease. Whole blood was collected in K2EDTA tubes by collaborating institutions according to the institutions' own protocols. For TCRbeta analysis, collaborator samples were shipped as frozen whole blood, as isolated PBMCs, or as DNA extracted from either sample type.

This sequence uses TRBV5-5 and TRBJ2-3; a stretch of 10 junction bases matches TRBD1. The sequenced material came from peripheral blood. The origin of this receptor is a man in his forties or fifties with COVID-19, enrolled during active disease. The DNA reads TGTGCCAGCAGCACGGGACAGGGGACAGATACGCAGTATTTT. Translated, this is CASSTGQGTDTQYF.